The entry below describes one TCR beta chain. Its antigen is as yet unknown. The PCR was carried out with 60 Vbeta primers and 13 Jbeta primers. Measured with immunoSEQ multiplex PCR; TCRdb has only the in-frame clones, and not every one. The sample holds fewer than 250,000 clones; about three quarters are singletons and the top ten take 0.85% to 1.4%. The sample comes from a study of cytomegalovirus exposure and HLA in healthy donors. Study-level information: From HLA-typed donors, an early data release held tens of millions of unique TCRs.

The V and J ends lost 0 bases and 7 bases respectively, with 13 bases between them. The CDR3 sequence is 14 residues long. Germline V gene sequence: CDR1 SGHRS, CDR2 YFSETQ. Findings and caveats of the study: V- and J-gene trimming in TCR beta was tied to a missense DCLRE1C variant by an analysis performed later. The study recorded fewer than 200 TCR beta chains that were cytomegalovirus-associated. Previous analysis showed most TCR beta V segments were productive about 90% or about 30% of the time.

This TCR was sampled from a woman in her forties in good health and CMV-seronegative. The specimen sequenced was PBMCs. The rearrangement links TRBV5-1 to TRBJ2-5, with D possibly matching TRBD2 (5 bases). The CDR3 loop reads CASSLAGEMGTQYF. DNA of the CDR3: TGCGCCAGCAGCTTGGCCGGGGAAATGGGGACCCAGTACTTC. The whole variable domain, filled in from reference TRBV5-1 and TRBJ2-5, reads KAGVTQTPRYLIKTRGQQVTLSCSPISGHRSVSWYQQTPGQGLQFLFEYFSETQRNKGNFPGRFSGRQFSNSRSEMNVSTLELGDSALYLCASSLAGEMGTQYFGPGTRLLVL.